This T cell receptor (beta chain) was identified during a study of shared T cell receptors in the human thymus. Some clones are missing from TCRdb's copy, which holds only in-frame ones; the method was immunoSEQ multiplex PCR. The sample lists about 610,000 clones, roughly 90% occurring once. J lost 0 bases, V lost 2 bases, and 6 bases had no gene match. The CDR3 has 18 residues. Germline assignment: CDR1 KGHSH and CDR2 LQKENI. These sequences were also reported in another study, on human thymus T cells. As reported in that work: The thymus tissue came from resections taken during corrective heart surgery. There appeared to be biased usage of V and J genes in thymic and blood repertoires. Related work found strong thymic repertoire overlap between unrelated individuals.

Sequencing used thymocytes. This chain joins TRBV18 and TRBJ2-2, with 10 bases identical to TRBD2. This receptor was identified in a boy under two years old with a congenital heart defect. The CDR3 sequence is CASSPKGLAASNTGELFF. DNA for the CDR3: TGTGCCAGCTCACCAAAAGGACTAGCGGCTTCGAACACCGGGGAGCTGTTTTTT.